This T cell receptor (beta chain) is from a study of CD8 T cells in Susac syndrome. This clonotype was seen once. Peripheral blood CD8+ and CD4+ T cells were profiled by TCR beta sequencing. In the multiple sclerosis control group, patients were treatment-naive and had stable or active relapsing-remitting disease. CD8+ and CD4+ T cells were negatively isolated; TEMRA cells were FACS-enriched. Random hexamers served to reverse transcribe roughly 0.45 to 1 ug RNA. A multiplex approach, immunoSEQ multiplex PCR, amplified TCR beta CDR3 across 54 Vbeta and 13 Jbeta. TCRdb re-derived calls from the immunoSEQ multiplex PCR reads in MiXCR, one entry per CDR3 protein. The sample shows roughly 150,000 distinct CDR3 sequences, over 95% of them seen only once. Trimming pared 7 bases from V and 8 bases from J, leaving 15 bases between. The CDR3 sequence is 13 residues long. Germline V lookup: CDR1 SEHNR, CDR2 FQNEAQ (reference sequence).

Sequenced sample: CD8+ T cells from PBMCs. The TCR comes from a human donor with multiple sclerosis. This rearrangement joins TRBV7-9 to TRBJ2-1; TRBD2 might be the D (6 bases). Written as DNA, the CDR3 is TGTGCCAGCACCCTCTACGGAGGGGATGAGCAGTTCTTC. Its translation is CASTLYGGDEQFF.